These T cell receptor beta chains were read from a single sample in a study of blood T cell repertoires in COVID-19. The method was immunoSEQ multiplex PCR; TCRdb's version includes in-frame clones alone and lacks a portion of them. The data contain under 300,000 clones, roughly 86% of them seen just once; the ten biggest clones take up 9% to 15%. The sample consisted of peripheral blood. These receptors all come from a man of 80 years or more with acute or convalescent COVID-19. The CDR3 runs from the conserved cysteine through the conserved F or W. D genes are given only for firm matches. The listing skips clone size in some rows; elsewhere it reads once, few, many or a size class.

d_call	clone_size	v_call	j_call	cdr3_length	cdr3_nt	cdr3_aa
TRBD1	NA	TRBV7-2	TRBJ1-2	16	TGTGCCAGCATCGAAGGACCGGGACAGGGATACTATGGCTACACCTTC	CASIEGPGQGYYGYTF
TRBD1	NA	TRBV28	TRBJ1-2	13	TGTGCCAGCAGTTCGGGACAGAACTATGGCTACACCTTC	CASSSGQNYGYTF
NA	NA	TRBV19	TRBJ2-2	14	TGTGCCAGTAGTATAGTGGGACAACCCGGGGAGCTGTTTTTT	CASSIVGQPGELFF
NA	NA	TRBV16	TRBJ1-5	15	TGTGCCAGCAGCCAATTTATGCAGTACAATCAGCCCCAGCATTTT	CASSQFMQYNQPQHF
TRBD1	NA	TRBV2	TRBJ1-3	17	TGTGCCAGCAGAGGGGGACAGGGGGCGACTCCTGGAAACACCATATATTTT	CASRGGQGATPGNTIYF
NA	NA	TRBV21-1	TRBJ1-5	19	TGTGCCAGCAGCGGACAAATGGACAGGGGATATTGTAGCAATCAGCCCCAGCATTTT	CASSGQMDRGYCSNQPQHF
NA	NA	TRBV15	TRBJ1-1	14	TGTGCCACCAGCAATAAGGGGCTCGGTACTGAAGCTTTCTTT	CATSNKGLGTEAFF
NA	NA	TRBV4-1	TRBJ1-4	15	TGCGCCAGCAGCCAACCGTCTAACGTTAATGAAAAACTGTTTTTT	CASSQPSNVNEKLFF
NA	NA	TRBV9	TRBJ2-1	11	TGTGCCAGCAGCGTAGGAGTTGAGCAGTTCTTC	CASSVGVEQFF
TRBD1	NA	TRBV10-3	TRBJ1-3	16	TGTGCCATCAGCATGGGACAGGACCTTACTGGAAACACCATATATTTT	CAISMGQDLTGNTIYF
NA	NA	TRBV28	TRBJ1-6	13	TGTGCCAGCAGCTCGGGCTATAATTCACCCCTCCACTTT	CASSSGYNSPLHF
NA	NA	TRBV21-1	TRBJ1-1	14	TGTGCCAGCAGCAAAGGGCGTGGGGGACAAGAAGCTTTCTTT	CASSKGRGGQEAFF
NA	NA	TRBV3-1/TRBV3-2	TRBJ2-1	15	TGTGCCAGCAGCCAAGATGGTCTAGCGTGGAATGAGCAGTTCTTC	CASSQDGLAWNEQFF
NA	NA	TRBV10-3	TRBJ2-5	16	TGTGCCATCAGTGACCTTCTGGGGGGAACCGAAGAGACCCAGTACTTC	CAISDLLGGTEETQYF
TRBD1	few	TRBV6-5	TRBJ1-1	15	TGTGCCAGCAGTTACATGGGACAGAGAAGCACTGAAGCTTTCTTT	CASSYMGQRSTEAFF
NA	NA	TRBV9	TRBJ1-1	14	TGTGCCAGCAGCGTCGGGGGTACGAACACTGAAGCTTTCTTT	CASSVGGTNTEAFF